The 31 T cell receptor beta chains given below trace back to one sample, sequenced in a study of Ad26.COV2.S vaccination and SARS-CoV-2 variants. The repertoire was sequenced with immunoSEQ multiplex PCR; TCRdb's copy has only in-frame clones and lacks some. The table includes about 400,000 clones, 75% to 90% detected once. Described treatment: about 20 received Ad26.COV2.S at low or high dose, single or two shots; 5 received placebo; per-sample allocation not given. Samples came from day 63 after the first vaccine or placebo injection. The specimen was peripheral blood, collected in a trial of Ad26.COV2.S vaccine versus placebo. The receptors were sampled from a person between 18 and 59 years old who received the Ad26.COV2.S COVID-19 vaccine or a placebo.

The chain links TRBV4-1 to TRBJ2-1; 10 bases agree with TRBD2. V lost 0 bases and J lost 9; bases outside the gene matches: 5. This CDR3 comprises 15 residues. CDR1 is MGHRA and CDR2 is YSYEKL in the germline V gene. The CDR3 DNA reads TGCGCCAGCAGCCAAGAACTAGCGGGACTGGCTGAGCAGTTCTTC. Encoded protein: CASSQELAGLAEQFF.

This chain joins TRBV7-6 and TRBJ2-5; no reliable D call. CDR3 size: 14 residues. Deletions cut 0 bases from V and 7 bases from J, with 12 bases between. Germline values: CDR1 SGHVS, CDR2 FNYEAQ. The chain's CDR3 is CASSLAVSDGTQYF. The CDR3 DNA sequence: TGTGCCAGCAGCTTAGCGGTCAGCGACGGGACCCAGTACTTC.

The chain has TRBV11-2 and TRBJ2-3; tentatively, D is TRBD2 (5 bases). The CDR3 has 18 residues. The V and J ends lost 4 bases and 1 base respectively, with 21 bases between them. Germline V gives CDR1 SGHAT, CDR2 FQNNGV. The CDR3 region has the DNA TGTGCCAGCAGCTCCATTGGCCAGCGGACGACCGGCACAGATACGCAGTATTTT. Encoded protein: CASSSIGQRTTGTDTQYF.

This chain connects TRBV7-8 to TRBJ2-3; TRBD2 might be the D (6 bases). V was trimmed by 3 bases and J by 3 bases, leaving 16 bases between them. In germline, CDR1 is SGHVS, CDR2 FQNEAQ. CDR3 size: 16 residues. Written as DNA, the CDR3 is TGTGCCAGCAGCTTGGATCCGAATCGGGGGACAGATACGCAGTATTTT. It codes for CASSLDPNRGTDTQYF.

The chain carries TRBV9 and TRBJ1-6; a weak D match, TRBD1 (5 bases). CDR3 length equals 16 residues. Germline V CDR1 and CDR2: SGDLS, YYNGEE. V was shortened by 3 bases and J by 7 bases, with 17 bases between the two germline ends. CDR3 sequence (DNA): TGTGCCAGCAGCGCCCATCCACAGGCTGGCAATTCACCCCTCCACTTT. It encodes CASSAHPQAGNSPLHF.

The rearrangement uses TRBV9 and TRBJ1-1; D gene unclear. Germline loops: CDR1 SGDLS, CDR2 YYNGEE. The CDR3 spans 14 residues. The ends were cut back, 0 bases at V and 0 bases at J, with 6 bases in the middle. CDR3 bases: TGTGCCAGCAGCGTAGGGAACGTGAACACTGAAGCTTTCTTT. Protein sequence: CASSVGNVNTEAFF.

This clone appeared a single time. This chain links TRBV28 with TRBJ2-7, with TRBD1 identical over 9 bases. With 6 bases clipped from V and 3 bases from J, the junction kept 3 bases outside the gene matches. CDR1 is MDHEN and CDR2 is SYDVKM in the germline V gene. CDR3 length: 13 residues. The CDR3 region has the DNA TGTGCCAGCAGCGACAGGGGGGGCTACGAGCAGTACTTC. Residues: CASSDRGGYEQYF.

V and J are TRBV13 and TRBJ2-1; D gene uncertain. The CDR3 spans 13 residues. Trimming took off 3 bases at V and 4 bases at J, with 7 bases between the two ends. From germline, CDR1 is PRHDT and CDR2 FYEKMQ (reference sequence). CDR3 DNA sequence: TGTGCCAGCAGCTTTGGTAGTTACAATGAGCAGTTCTTC. It specifies CASSFGSYNEQFF. Full variable domain (remainder filled in from reference TRBV13 and TRBJ2-1): AAGVIQSPRHLIKEKRETATLKCYPIPRHDTVYWYQQGPGQDPQFLISFYEKMQSDKGSIPDRFSAQQFSDYHSELNMSSLELGDSALYFCASSFGSYNEQFFGPGTRLTVL.

The chain employs TRBV6-5 and TRBJ1-1, with 7 nucleotides matching TRBD1. This CDR3 is built from 14 residues. The germline gives CDR1 MNHEY, CDR2 SVGAGI. Trimming took 6 bases from V and 6 from J; bases not matched to a gene: 10. The chain's CDR3 is CASSSRTGPSEAFF. The CDR3, as DNA: TGTGCCAGCAGCTCGAGGACAGGCCCGTCTGAAGCTTTCTTT.

The sample holds one count of this clone. Other nucleotide sequences in the sample specify the same CDR3. This sequence joins TRBV5-6 and TRBJ2-2, with TRBD2 as a possible D gene (5 bases). Germline CDR1 reads SGHDT; CDR2 reads YYEEEE. The V gene lost 0 bases and the J gene lost 4 bases, with 10 bases spanning the gap. This CDR3 is built from 15 residues. CDR3 sequence: CASSLGGSGTGELFF. In DNA form, the CDR3 reads TGTGCCAGCAGCTTGGGAGGGAGTGGCACCGGGGAGCTGTTTTTT.

This chain uses TRBV27 with TRBJ2-1; 8 bases fit TRBD1. After removal of 10 bases from V and 7 bases from J, the junction contained 9 bases not matched to a gene. Germline lookup yields CDR1 MNHEY and CDR2 SMNVEV (reference sequence). CDR3 length equals 13 residues. The CDR3 region is CATQPGGSNEQFF. The DNA of the CDR3 is TGTGCCACCCAACCAGGGGGCTCGAATGAGCAGTTCTTC.

The chain recombines TRBV5-8 with TRBJ2-1; the match to TRBD2 covers 9 bases. The CDR3 is 16 residues long. With 0 bases clipped from V and 5 bases from J, the junction kept 6 bases outside the gene matches. Germline V CDR1 and CDR2: SGHTS, YDEGEE. The CDR3 coding sequence is TGTGCCAGCAGCTTGGTGGCGGGAGGGCGCCACAATGAGCAGTTCTTC. It is translated as CASSLVAGGRHNEQFF. The whole variable domain, remainder taken from reference TRBV5-8 and TRBJ2-1, is EAGVTQSPTHLIKTRGQQATLRCSPISGHTSVYWYQQALGLGLQFLLWYDEGEERNRGNFPPRFSGRQFPNYSSELNVNALELEDSALYLCASSLVAGGRHNEQFFGPGTRLTVL.

The DNA for the CDR3 is TGTGCCTGGAACGGGGGGCGTATTAATGAAAAACTGTTTTTT. This encodes CAWNGGRINEKLFF. The chain employs TRBV30 and TRBJ1-4, with a possible D match to TRBD1 (6 bases). The germline V and J ends were trimmed by 4 bases and 4 bases, with 13 bases remaining between them. The CDR3 runs to 14 residues. Germline assignment: CDR1 GTSNPN and CDR2 SVGIG (reference sequence).

The chain uses TRBV5-5 and TRBJ2-3; either TRBD1 or TRBD2 may fit D (6 bases each). This CDR3 spans 17 amino acids. Germline CDR1 reads SGHKS; CDR2 reads YYEKEE (reference sequence). Trimming removed 4 bases at V and 4 bases at J, with 22 bases between. The CDR3 region has the DNA TGTGCCAGCAGCCCCGAGAGGGGGACTGGCCGCGCAGATACGCAGTATTTT. This translates into CASSPERGTGRADTQYF.

The genes are TRBV24-1 and TRBJ1-2; no definite D call. V dropped 3 bases and J dropped 6 bases, with 10 bases sitting between them. This CDR3 spans 13 amino acids. Germline CDR1 reads KGHDR; CDR2 reads SFDVKD. As DNA, the CDR3 is TGTGCCACCAGTGATCCAGAGGAACATGGCTACACCTTC. As protein: CATSDPEEHGYTF.

The chain uses TRBV28 and TRBJ1-3; D possibly corresponds to TRBD1 (5 bases). The CDR3 is 17 amino acids. V dropped 5 bases and J dropped 4 bases, with 21 bases sitting between them. The germline CDR1 and CDR2 sequences are MDHEN and SYDVKM. The CDR3 DNA is TGTGCCAGCAGTCCACGCGTCGGGGGGTTACGAGGAAACACCATATATTTT. It yields the protein CASSPRVGGLRGNTIYF.

The rearrangement joins TRBV11-3 to TRBJ2-7, with TRBD2 matching 11 bases. The CDR3 extends over 17 amino acids. V trimming: 5 bases; J trimming: 1 base; junction bases outside the gene matches: 10. Germline CDR1 and CDR2: SGHNT and YENEEA. CDR3 sequence (DNA): TGTGCCAGCAGCCCTGGGACTAGCGGAGACAGATCCTACGAGCAGTACTTC. Translated: CASSPGTSGDRSYEQYF.

The chain carries TRBV11-2 and TRBJ1-3; D is possibly TRBD1 (6 bases). CDR1 SGHAT and CDR2 FQNNGV come from the germline V gene. The CDR3 totals 16 residues. The V and J ends lost 4 bases and 3 bases respectively, with 16 bases between them. DNA of the CDR3: TGTGCCAGCAGCTACGGACAGTCGGTCTATGGAAACACCATATATTTT. Translated, it gives CASSYGQSVYGNTIYF.

This sequence joins TRBV28 and TRBJ1-2; 8 bases are a match to TRBD1. Trimming removed 6 bases from V and 5 bases from J; junction bases left unmatched: 5. The V gene's germline CDR1 is MDHEN and CDR2 SYDVKM. There are 13 residues in the CDR3. The CDR3, as DNA: TGTGCCAGCAGCCGGACAGGGACATATGGCTACACCTTC. As protein: CASSRTGTYGYTF.

The V call is TRBV2, the J call TRBJ2-3, with 9 bases fitting TRBD2. CDR1 SNHLY and CDR2 FYNNEI come from the germline V gene. J lost 3 bases, V lost 10 bases, and 20 bases had no gene match. The CDR3 has 18 residues. The CDR3 reads CATYTGLATTARTDTQYF. CDR3 DNA: TGTGCCACCTATACCGGACTAGCGACTACCGCACGGACAGATACGCAGTATTTT.

This sequence joins TRBV3-1 (or the pseudogene TRBV3-2) and TRBJ1-6, with no clear D. V was clipped by 3 bases and J by 5 bases, with 8 bases between them. Germline V gene lookup returns CDR1 LGHDT and CDR2 YNNKEL (reference sequence). The length of the CDR3 is 14 residues. CDR3 coding DNA: TGTGCCAGCAGCCAGGGTACAGATAATTCACCCCTCCACTTT. Protein sequence: CASSQGTDNSPLHF.

The chain recombines TRBV28 with TRBJ2-3, with D possibly being TRBD1 (5 bases). The length of the CDR3 is 13 residues. Trimming left V 6 bases short and J 1 base short, with 8 bases between. Germline V CDR1 and CDR2: MDHEN, SYDVKM. CDR3 nucleotides: TGTGCCAGCAGGCTACAGGGCACAGATACGCAGTATTTT. Translated: CASRLQGTDTQYF. Looking up the rest from reference TRBV28 and TRBJ2-3 gives the full variable domain: DVKVTQSSRYLVKRTGEKVFLECVQDMDHENMFWYRQDPGLGLRLIYFSYDVKMKEKGDIPEGYSVSREKKERFSLILESASTNQTSMYLCASRLQGTDTQYFGPGTRLTVL.

The chain uses TRBV18 and TRBJ1-4; 9 nucleotides align to TRBD1. CDR1 is KGHSH, CDR2 LQKENI, per germline. The CDR3 is made up of 14 amino acids. Germline trimming cut 5 bases from V and 7 bases from J; bases unmatched to any gene: 5. The CDR3 here is CASSNTGGREKLFF. In DNA, the CDR3 is TGTGCCAGCTCAAACACAGGGGGCCGTGAAAAACTGTTTTTT.

The rearrangement links TRBV9 to TRBJ2-3; the D gene is possibly TRBD1 (6 bases). CDR3 length equals 16 residues. Germline V CDR1 and CDR2: SGDLS, YYNGEE. Between the trimmed V and J ends, which lost 4 bases and 6 bases, there was a span of 21 bases. Written as DNA, the CDR3 is TGTGCCAGCAGCCCCCGGGACACCCCGCCAGGGGATACGCAGTATTTT. This encodes CASSPRDTPPGDTQYF. Full variable domain (outside the CDR3, taken from reference TRBV9 and TRBJ2-3): DSGVTQTPKHLITATGQRVTLRCSPRSGDLSVYWYQQSLDQGLQFLIQYYNGEERAKGNILERFSAQQFPDLHSELNLSSLELGDSALYFCASSPRDTPPGDTQYFGPGTRLTVL.

V and J are TRBV5-1 and TRBJ2-2; 8 bases map to TRBD1. The CDR3 spans 15 residues. After removal of 5 bases from V and 5 bases from J, the junction contained 8 bases not matched to a gene. Germline CDR1 is SGHRS and CDR2 is YFSETQ. The CDR3: CASSLNDRGTGELFF. The CDR3 nucleotides read TGCGCCAGCAGTTTAAACGACAGGGGAACCGGGGAGCTGTTTTTT.

The genes are TRBV5-1 and TRBJ2-2; TRBD1 matches 8 bases. The CDR3 consists of 17 residues. With 4 bases clipped from V and 8 bases from J, the junction kept 16 bases outside the gene matches. The V gene's germline CDR1 is SGHRS and CDR2 YFSETQ. CDR3 nucleotide sequence: TGCGCCAGCAGCCTCCAGGGGGCGAGGGTCGCAGCAGGGGAGCTGTTTTTT. It translates to CASSLQGARVAAGELFF. The full variable domain, in which reference TRBV5-1 and TRBJ2-2 provide the parts outside the CDR3, is KAGVTQTPRYLIKTRGQQVTLSCSPISGHRSVSWYQQTPGQGLQFLFEYFSETQRNKGNFPGRFSGRQFSNSRSEMNVSTLELGDSALYLCASSLQGARVAAGELFFGEGSRLTVL.

This clone was seen once. The chain links TRBV6-5 to TRBJ1-2, with 10 nucleotides matching TRBD1. This CDR3 is 15 amino acids long. Germline trimming cut 5 bases from V and 6 bases from J; bases unmatched to any gene: 9. Germline V lookup: CDR1 MNHEY, CDR2 SVGAGI. The CDR3 loop reads CASSTRDRGFHGYTF. CDR3 in DNA: TGTGCCAGCAGTACTCGGGACAGGGGATTTCATGGCTACACCTTC.

The sample holds a few counts of this clone. The J gene is TRBJ1-5, the V gene TRBV6-2 or TRBV6-3; D may be TRBD1 (5 bases). V shed 0 bases and J shed 6 bases, with 12 bases lying between them. CDR3 length: 15 amino acids. Per the germline V gene, CDR1 is MNHEY and CDR2 is SVGEGT. The CDR3 DNA reads TGTGCCAGCAGTTACTCGCCAGGGTCACTTCAGCCCCAGCATTTT. It codes for CASSYSPGSLQPQHF.

The chain joins TRBV18 to TRBJ1-2, with D perhaps matching TRBD1 (5 bases). CDR1 and CDR2 (germline): KGHSH, LQKENI. Trimming shortened V by 1 base and J by 4 bases, and 10 bases separated the two germline ends. The CDR3 is made up of 14 amino acids. The chain's CDR3 is CASSPQGRIYGYTF. CDR3 sequence (DNA): TGTGCCAGCTCACCACAGGGACGGATCTATGGCTACACCTTC.

The chain couples TRBV5-1 to TRBJ1-5; possibly TRBD1 for D (6 bases). The germline V gene encodes CDR1 SGHRS and CDR2 YFSETQ. The CDR3 sequence is 13 residues long. Deletions cut 5 bases from V and 6 bases from J, with 12 bases between. The CDR3 bases are TGCGCCAGCAGTAGGGGGGAAGGTCAGCCCCAGCATTTT. It yields the protein CASSRGEGQPQHF. The entire variable domain, with the rest obtained from reference TRBV5-1 and TRBJ1-5, is as follows: KAGVTQTPRYLIKTRGQQVTLSCSPISGHRSVSWYQQTPGQGLQFLFEYFSETQRNKGNFPGRFSGRQFSNSRSEMNVSTLELGDSALYLCASSRGEGQPQHFGDGTRLSIL.

This chain links TRBV14 with TRBJ2-3, with TRBD2 identical over 7 bases. The CDR3 length is 18 residues. The germline gives CDR1 SGHDN, CDR2 FVKESK. The J segment lost 4 bases and the V segment lost 4 bases, leaving 17 bases of the junction unmatched. The CDR3 DNA sequence: TGTGCCAGCAGCCTGGTGAGGAGGGGACTACTACTATCAGATACGCAGTATTTT. Amino acid sequence: CASSLVRRGLLLSDTQYF.